The TCR beta chain described here comes from a study of T cells in Graves' hyperthyroidism and ophthalmopathy. In the study overall: Peripheral blood specimens were obtained at initial diagnosis, prior to any treatment.

The germline gives CDR1 SGHAT, CDR2 FQNNGV. The CDR3 is 14 amino acids. V shed 3 bases and J 7 bases; nucleotides not matched to a gene: 3. PBMCs were obtained from 10 ml fresh peripheral blood. Study-wide points: Blood shared most expanded thyroid clonotypes above 0.001.

Researchers amplified the TCR beta CDR3 regions from RNA transcripts. With the HTBI primer set, the TCR CDR3 went through a first round of RT-PCR. TCRdb redid the calling of the multiplex PCR reads with MiXCR, one entry per CDR3 protein. In the table there are roughly 660,000 distinct CDR3 sequences, 17% of which are singletons. In its sample, this clonotype was seen many times. Its antigen is currently unknown. The rearrangement uses TRBV11-2 and TRBJ1-4; 9 bases map to TRBD1. The sequenced sample consisted of blood. The sequence was obtained from a man in his forties or fifties with Graves' hyperthyroidism. The CDR3 here is CASSLTGGAEKLFF. The CDR3 DNA reads TGTGCCAGCAGCTTGACAGGGGGTGCTGAAAAACTGTTTTTT. The whole variable domain, filled in from reference TRBV11-2 and TRBJ1-4, reads EAGVAQSPRYKIIEKRQSVAFWCNPISGHATLYWYQQILGQGPKLLIQFQNNGVVDDSQLPKDRFSAERLKGVDSTLKIQPAKLEDSAVYLCASSLTGGAEKLFFGSGTQLSVL.